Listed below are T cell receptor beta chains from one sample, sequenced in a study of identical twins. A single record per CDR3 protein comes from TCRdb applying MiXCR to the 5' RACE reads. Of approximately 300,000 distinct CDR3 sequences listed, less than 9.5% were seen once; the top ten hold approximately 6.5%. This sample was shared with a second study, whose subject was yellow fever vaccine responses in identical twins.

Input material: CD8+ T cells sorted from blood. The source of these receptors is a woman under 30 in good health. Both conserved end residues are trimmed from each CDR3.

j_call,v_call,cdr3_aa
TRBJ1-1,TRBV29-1,SVELTGINTEAF
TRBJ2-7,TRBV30,AWSYDSPEQY
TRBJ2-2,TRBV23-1,ASSQSLMGELF
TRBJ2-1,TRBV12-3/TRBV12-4,ASQGGRSSYNEQF
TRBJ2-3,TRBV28,ASMRLADSSTDTQY
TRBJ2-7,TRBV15,ATSRVRDTPYEQY
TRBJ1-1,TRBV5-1,ASSSGPQDSMNTEAF
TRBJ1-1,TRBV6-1,ASSGQGENTEAF
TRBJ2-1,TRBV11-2,ASSSRVAGLSYNEQF
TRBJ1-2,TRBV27,ASSLIGDNYGYT
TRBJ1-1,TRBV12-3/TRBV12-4,ASSPGTTEAF
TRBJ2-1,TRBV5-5,ASREGSGTSHEQF
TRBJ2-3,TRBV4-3,ASSHDRVDTQY
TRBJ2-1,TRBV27,ASSLGAGNYNEQF
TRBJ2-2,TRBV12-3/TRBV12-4,ASSFLAVPDTGELF
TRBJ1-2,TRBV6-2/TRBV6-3,ASSYSVQEAMGYT
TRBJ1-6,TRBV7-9,ASSLAGQGLNSPLH
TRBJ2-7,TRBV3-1,ASSKFSGSSYEQY
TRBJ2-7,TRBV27,ASRDKGYYEQY
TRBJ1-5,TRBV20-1,SAQVPGQGAPRVY
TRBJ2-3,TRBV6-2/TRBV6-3,ASSYSRRDLTDTQY
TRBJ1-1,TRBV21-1,ASSKNTEAF
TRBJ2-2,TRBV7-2,ASSSSFGSGGELF
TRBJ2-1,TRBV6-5,ASSYRPSDEQF
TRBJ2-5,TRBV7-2,ASSLFVGGLGETQY
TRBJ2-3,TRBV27,ASSLSTSGATDTQY
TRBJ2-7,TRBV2,ASSEGQGKYEQY
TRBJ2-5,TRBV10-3,AISAGDSFTRETQY
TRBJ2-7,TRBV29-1,SVEDHDSSYEQY
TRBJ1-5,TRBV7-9,ASSRIQPQH
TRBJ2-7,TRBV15,ATSMGTIIEQY
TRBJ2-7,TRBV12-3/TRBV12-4,ASSSQVRPYEQY
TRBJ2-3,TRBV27,ASHLSGYTDTQY
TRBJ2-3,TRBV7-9,ASSIPSGGASDTQY
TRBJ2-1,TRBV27,ASSIGGGLHNEQF
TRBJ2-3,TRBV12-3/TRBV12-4,ASSLLAGGGTDTQY
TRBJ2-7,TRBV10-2,ASGVRSYEQY
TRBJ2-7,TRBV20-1,SDRGWDSYEQY
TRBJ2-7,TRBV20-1,SARDRASHYEQY
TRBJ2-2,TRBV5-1,ASSLWVGGTGELF